One and the same sample provided the 4 T cell receptor beta chains below, sequenced in a study of T cell repertoires in cytomegalovirus infection. These TCRs are of unknown antigen specificity. TCRdb redid the calling of the reads with MiXCR, one entry per CDR3 protein. The data hold around 100,000 distinct CDR3 sequences, with roughly 39% observed a single time. The sample here was CD8+ T cells from cultured PBMCs, taken from culture after CMV antigen stimulation. The receptors come from a human donor in good health (CMV status not recorded). Some clones in this sample may be carry-over from other donors' samples.

This chain joins TRBV5-4 and TRBJ2-5; 12 nucleotides align to TRBD1. V trimming: 4 bases; J trimming: 4 bases; junction bases outside the gene matches: 5. The CDR3 has 15 amino acids. CDR1 is SGHNT and CDR2 is YYREEE in the germline V gene (reference sequence). For the CDR3, the DNA is TGTGCCAGCAGCCTGGGACAGGGGGCAGGAGAGACCCAGTACTTC. Translating it yields CASSLGQGAGETQYF.

This chain connects TRBV30 to TRBJ2-4; TRBD2 might be the D (5 bases). The CDR3 is made up of 14 amino acids. Germline V gene data show CDR1 as GTSNPN and CDR2 as SVGIG (reference sequence). Trimming cost V 4 bases and J 8 bases, with 18 bases left between them. The CDR3 spells CAWKAAPGLDIQYF. The CDR3 DNA is TGTGCCTGGAAGGCGGCCCCGGGGTTGGACATTCAGTACTTC.

The chain joins TRBV20-1 to TRBJ1-1; D gene ambiguous. Trimming pared 1 base from V and 1 base from J, leaving 13 bases between. The CDR3 contains 15 residues. Germline CDR1 is DFQATT and CDR2 is SNEGSKA (reference sequence). Here the CDR3 DNA reads TGCAGTGCTAGAGGTCCCGGAGTGGAGAACACTGAAGCTTTCTTT. This gives the protein CSARGPGVENTEAFF.

This chain's CDR3 is CASSPGQGDEKLFF. CDR3 bases: TGTGCCAGCAGCCCGGGACAGGGGGATGAAAAACTGTTTTTT. The V and J genes are TRBV27 and TRBJ1-4; 11 positions agree with TRBD1. Germline V gene data show CDR1 as MNHEY and CDR2 as SMNVEV (reference sequence). J lost 6 bases, V lost 6 bases, and 3 bases had no gene match. The CDR3 has 14 amino acids.